Listed below are T cell receptor beta chains from one sample, sequenced in a study of T cells in Graves' hyperthyroidism and ophthalmopathy. MiXCR was run by TCRdb on the multiplex PCR reads, yielding one entry per CDR3 protein. The sample has fewer than 700,000 distinct CDR3 sequences, around 15% seen once. The sample comprised blood. These receptors all come from a woman in her twenties or thirties with Graves' hyperthyroidism. Each CDR3 is given with its conserved first and last residue. The D gene is left open where the match is weak. Expanded clones get a size class; other rows say once, few or many, or leave the size out.

d_gene | j_gene | abundance | v_gene | CDR3nt | CDR3aa
- | TRBJ1-4 | - | TRBV28 | TGTGCCAGTTTGCGACTCCGAACTAATGAAAAACTGTTTTTT | CASLRLRTNEKLFF
- | TRBJ2-1 | - | TRBV7-8 | TGTGCCAGCAGCGGGAGACCGTCCTACAATGAGCAGTTCTTC | CASSGRPSYNEQFF
- | TRBJ2-1 | many | TRBV27 | TGTGCCAGCCGTCAGGGGGGGAGCTCCTACAATGAGCAGTTCTTC | CASRQGGSSYNEQFF
TRBD1 | TRBJ1-1 | - | TRBV20-1 | TGCAGTGCTGACGGGGGGGGATCGGGACAGTTTACTGAAGCTTTCTTT | CSADGGGSGQFTEAFF
- | TRBJ2-1 | many | TRBV3-1 | TGTGCCAGCAGCCAAGGTCGGAGGAATGAGCAGTTCTTC | CASSQGRRNEQFF
TRBD2 | TRBJ2-3 | many | TRBV6-1 | TGTGCCAGCAGAACGGGACTAGCGGGAAGAAACGCAGATACGCAGTATTTT | CASRTGLAGRNADTQYF
- | TRBJ1-4 | - | TRBV29-1 | TGCAGCGTTCGGGAGGGTGAAAAACGGTTTTTT | CSVREGEKRFF
TRBD1 | TRBJ1-6 | few | TRBV7-2 | TGTGCCAGCAGCTTGACAGGGAATAATTCACCCCTCCACTTT | CASSLTGNNSPLHF
TRBD2 | TRBJ2-1 | - | TRBV20-1 | TGCAGTGGTAGCGGGGGTACCTACAATGAGCAGTCCTTC | CSGSGGTYNEQSF
- | TRBJ1-2 | many | TRBV28 | TGTGCCAGCACTGAATCGGGGGTTGGCTACACCTTC | CASTESGVGYTF
- | TRBJ2-5 | - | TRBV9 | TGTGCCAGCAGCCCCCACCCCGGGATGGCGGGACAACAAGAGACCCAGTACTTC | CASSPHPGMAGQQETQYF
TRBD2 | TRBJ2-1 | few | TRBV27 | TGTGCCAGCAGAGGGGGACTAGTGCATTACAATGAGCAGTTCTTC | CASRGGLVHYNEQFF
TRBD1 | TRBJ2-3 | many | TRBV24-1 | TGTGCCACCAGTGATTCAGGGCAACAGGGGAAGAGCACAGATACGCAGTATTTT | CATSDSGQQGKSTDTQYF
TRBD2 | TRBJ2-5 | - | TRBV6-1 | TGTGCCAGCAGTGAACCCCTGGCGACTAGCGTAGAAGAGACCCAGTACTTC | CASSEPLATSVEETQYF
- | TRBJ1-2 | few | TRBV9 | TGTGCCAGCAGCGTAGGTGGGACACAAGCTAACTATGGCTACACCTTC | CASSVGGTQANYGYTF
TRBD1 | TRBJ1-1 | - | TRBV2 | TGTGCCAGCGCCGGGACAGGGAGGGATACTGAAGCTTTCTTT | CASAGTGRDTEAFF
- | TRBJ2-1 | many | TRBV20-1 | TGCAGTGCTCCCCCCACTAGGATGGACTACAATGAGCAGTTCTTC | CSAPPTRMDYNEQFF
- | TRBJ1-6 | - | TRBV6-1 | TGTGCCAGCAGTAACCCGTCCAGGACAGAAAATTCACCCCTCCACTTT | CASSNPSRTENSPLHF
TRBD1 | TRBJ2-1 | - | TRBV7-2 | TGTGCCAGCAGAGCGGACAGGGGGTCCTACAATGAGCAGTTCTTC | CASRADRGSYNEQFF
- | TRBJ2-3 | many | TRBV12-3/TRBV12-4 | TGTGCCAGCAGTTTTGCGGGATTCGCAGATACGCAGTATTTT | CASSFAGFADTQYF
TRBD2 | TRBJ2-3 | - | TRBV2 | TGTGCCAACAGTGAAGGTGCGGGAGGCGCAGATACGCAGTATTTT | CANSEGAGGADTQYF
- | TRBJ1-1 | - | TRBV28 | TGTGCCAGCAGTCTGGGGTCCCTCCTCTACACTGAAGCTTTCTTT | CASSLGSLLYTEAFF
TRBD1 | TRBJ1-5 | - | TRBV18 | TGTGCCAGCTCACTAGGCCGGGACAGGGTTGATCAGCCCCAGCATTTT | CASSLGRDRVDQPQHF
- | TRBJ2-5 | many | TRBV11-2 | TGTGCCAGCAGCTTAAACAGGGATCAAGAGACCCAGTACTTC | CASSLNRDQETQYF
TRBD2 | TRBJ2-5 | few | TRBV12-3/TRBV12-4 | TGTGCCAGCAACGGAGGGGCCGCTAGCGGGACGCAAGAGACCCAGTACTTC | CASNGGAASGTQETQYF
TRBD1 | TRBJ1-5 | many | TRBV12-3/TRBV12-4 | TGTGCCAGCAACCGACAGGGGATCAATCAGCCCCAGCATTTT | CASNRQGINQPQHF
TRBD1 | TRBJ1-1 | - | TRBV20-1 | TGCAGTGGGGAGGGGGCCCCCACTGAAGCTTTCTTT | CSGEGAPTEAFF
- | TRBJ1-3 | - | TRBV5-5 | TGTGCCAGCAGGCGACTTAATCGTGGAGCGGCTGGAAACACCATATATTTT | CASRRLNRGAAGNTIYF
- | TRBJ2-2 | many | TRBV5-1 | TGCGCCAGCAGCTTGGACGGACAACTCACCGGGGAGCTGTTTTTT | CASSLDGQLTGELFF
TRBD2 | TRBJ2-5 | - | TRBV20-1 | TGCAGTGCTTACTTAATGGGACTAGCGGGTGGGCAAGAGACCCAGTACTTC | CSAYLMGLAGGQETQYF
- | TRBJ2-7 | many | TRBV7-9 | TGTGCCAGCAGCGCCTGGGGGGCGAGGAGCTCCTACGAGCAGTACTTC | CASSAWGARSSYEQYF